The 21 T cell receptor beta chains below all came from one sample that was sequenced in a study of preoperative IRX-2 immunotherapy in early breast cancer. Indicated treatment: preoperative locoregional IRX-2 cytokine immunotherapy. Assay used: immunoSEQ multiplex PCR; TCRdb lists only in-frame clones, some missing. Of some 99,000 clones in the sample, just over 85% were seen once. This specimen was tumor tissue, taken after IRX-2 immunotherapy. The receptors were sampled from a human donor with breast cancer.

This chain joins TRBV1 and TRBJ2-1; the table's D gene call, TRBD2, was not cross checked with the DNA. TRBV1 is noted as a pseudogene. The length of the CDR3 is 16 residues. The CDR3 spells CASSQPSSGRANEQFF. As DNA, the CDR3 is TGCGCCAGCAGCCAACCCTCTAGCGGGAGGGCCAATGAGCAGTTCTTC.

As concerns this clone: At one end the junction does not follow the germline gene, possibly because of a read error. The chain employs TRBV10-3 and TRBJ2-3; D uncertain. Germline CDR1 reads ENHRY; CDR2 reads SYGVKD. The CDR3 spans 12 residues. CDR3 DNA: TGTGCCATCAGTGAGAGCACGGATACGCAGTATTTT. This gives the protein CAISESTDTQYF.

CDR3 protein: CASSQAGLASTDTQYF. Here the CDR3 DNA reads TGTGCCAGCAGCCAAGCGGGACTAGCGAGCACAGATACGCAGTATTTT. This rearrangement joins TRBV7-8 to TRBJ2-3, with TRBD2 identical over 10 bases. The V gene end was trimmed by 5 bases and the J gene end by 0 bases; junction bases not matched to a gene: 5. There are 16 residues in the CDR3. CDR1 is SGHVS, CDR2 FQNEAQ, per germline. The complete variable domain, with remaining parts taken from reference TRBV7-8 and TRBJ2-3, reads GAGVSQSPRYKVAKRGQDVALRCDPISGHVSLFWYQQALGQGPEFLTYFQNEAQLDKSGLPSDRFFAERPEGSVSTLKIQRTQQEDSAVYLCASSQAGLASTDTQYFGPGTRLTVL.

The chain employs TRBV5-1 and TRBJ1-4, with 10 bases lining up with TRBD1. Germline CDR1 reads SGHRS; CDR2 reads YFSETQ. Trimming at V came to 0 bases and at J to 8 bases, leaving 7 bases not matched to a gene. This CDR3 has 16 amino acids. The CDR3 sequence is CASSLGDRGLGEKLFF. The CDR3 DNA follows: TGCGCCAGCAGCTTGGGTGACAGGGGGCTCGGGGAAAAACTGTTTTTT.

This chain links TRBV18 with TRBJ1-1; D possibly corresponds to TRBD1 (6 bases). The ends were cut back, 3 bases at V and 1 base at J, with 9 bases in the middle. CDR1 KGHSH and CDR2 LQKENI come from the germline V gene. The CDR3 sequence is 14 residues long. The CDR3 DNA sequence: TGTGCCAGCTCACCGACAGGTGCGAACACTGAAGCTTTCTTT. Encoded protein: CASSPTGANTEAFF.

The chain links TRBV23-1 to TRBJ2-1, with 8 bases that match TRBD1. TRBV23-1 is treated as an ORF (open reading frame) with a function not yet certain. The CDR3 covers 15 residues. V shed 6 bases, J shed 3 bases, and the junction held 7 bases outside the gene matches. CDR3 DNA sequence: TGCGCCAGCAGCGTGACAGGGGATGTCTACAATGAGCAGTTCTTC. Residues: CASSVTGDVYNEQFF.

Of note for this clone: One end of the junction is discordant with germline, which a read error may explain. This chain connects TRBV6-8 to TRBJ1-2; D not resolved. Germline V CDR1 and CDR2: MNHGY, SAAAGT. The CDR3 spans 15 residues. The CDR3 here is CASSDSVTPNYGYTF. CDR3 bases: TGTGCCAGCAGTGACTCGGTGACCCCTAACTATGGCTACACCTTC.

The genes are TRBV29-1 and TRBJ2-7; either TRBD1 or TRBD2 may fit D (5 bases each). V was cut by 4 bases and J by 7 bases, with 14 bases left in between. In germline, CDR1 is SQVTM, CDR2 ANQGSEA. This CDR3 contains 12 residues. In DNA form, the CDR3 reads TGCAGCGTTGCGAGAGGGGCGAAGGAGCAGTACTTC. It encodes CSVARGAKEQYF.

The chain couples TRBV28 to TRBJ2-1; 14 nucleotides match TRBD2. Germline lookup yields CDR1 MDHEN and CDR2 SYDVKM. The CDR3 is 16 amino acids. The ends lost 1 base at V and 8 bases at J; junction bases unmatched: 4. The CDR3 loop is CASSLLGTSGSYEQFF. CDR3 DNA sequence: TGTGCCAGCAGTTTATTAGGGACTAGCGGGAGCTATGAGCAGTTCTTC.

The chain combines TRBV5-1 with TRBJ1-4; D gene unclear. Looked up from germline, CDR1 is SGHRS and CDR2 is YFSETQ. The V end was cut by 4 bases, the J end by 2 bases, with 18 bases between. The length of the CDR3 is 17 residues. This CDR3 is CASSATDPRATNEKLFF. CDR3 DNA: TGCGCCAGCAGCGCCACAGATCCTAGGGCGACTAATGAAAAACTGTTTTTT. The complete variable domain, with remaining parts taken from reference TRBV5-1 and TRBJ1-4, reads KAGVTQTPRYLIKTRGQQVTLSCSPISGHRSVSWYQQTPGQGLQFLFEYFSETQRNKGNFPGRFSGRQFSNSRSEMNVSTLELGDSALYLCASSATDPRATNEKLFFGSGTQLSVL.

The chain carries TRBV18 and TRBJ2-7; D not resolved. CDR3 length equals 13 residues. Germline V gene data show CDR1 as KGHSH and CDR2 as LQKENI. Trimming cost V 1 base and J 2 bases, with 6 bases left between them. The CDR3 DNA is TGTGCCAGCTCACCACTAAGCCCCTACGAGCAGTACTTC. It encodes CASSPLSPYEQYF. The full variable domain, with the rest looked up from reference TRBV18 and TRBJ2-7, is NAGVMQNPRHLVRRRGQEARLRCSPMKGHSHVYWYRQLPEEGLKFMVYLQKENIIDESGMPKERFSAEFPKEGPSILRIQQVVRGDSAAYFCASSPLSPYEQYFGPGTRLTVT.

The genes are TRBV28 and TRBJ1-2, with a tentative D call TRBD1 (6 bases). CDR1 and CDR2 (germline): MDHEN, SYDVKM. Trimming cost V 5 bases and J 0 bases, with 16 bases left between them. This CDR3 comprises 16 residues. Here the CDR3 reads CASSVLLGGPNYGYTF. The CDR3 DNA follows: TGTGCCAGCAGTGTCCTGTTAGGGGGACCTAACTATGGCTACACCTTC.

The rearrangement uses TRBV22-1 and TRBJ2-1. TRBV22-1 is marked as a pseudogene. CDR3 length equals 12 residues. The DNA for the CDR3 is TGTGCCAGCAGGACCGCCAACAATGAGCAGTTCTTC. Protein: CASRTANNEQFF.

Written as DNA, the CDR3 is TGTGCCAGTATTGGCGGGGGCCTGAACACCGGGGAGCTGTTTTTT. Residues: CASIGGGLNTGELFF. V and J are TRBV19 and TRBJ2-2, with a weak D call TRBD2 (7 bases). The CDR3 runs to 15 residues. The V and J ends lost 7 bases and 1 base respectively, with 13 bases between them. Germline CDR1 is LNHDA and CDR2 is SQIVND (reference sequence).

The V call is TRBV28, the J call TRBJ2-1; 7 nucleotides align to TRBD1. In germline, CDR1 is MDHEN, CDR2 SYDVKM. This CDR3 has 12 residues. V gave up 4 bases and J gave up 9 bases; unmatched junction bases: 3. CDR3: CASSSTGSEQFF. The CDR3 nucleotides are TGTGCCAGCAGTTCGACAGGGAGTGAGCAGTTCTTC.

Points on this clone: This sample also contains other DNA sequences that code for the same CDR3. CDR3 in DNA: TGCGCCAGCAGCTTGACGGGATCAAACACTGAAGCTTTCTTT. This sequence encodes CASSLTGSNTEAFF. The V gene is TRBV5-1, the J gene TRBJ1-1; no clear D gene. This CDR3 spans 14 amino acids. Per the germline V gene, CDR1 is SGHRS and CDR2 is YFSETQ. V was clipped by 1 base and J by 2 bases, with 9 bases between them.

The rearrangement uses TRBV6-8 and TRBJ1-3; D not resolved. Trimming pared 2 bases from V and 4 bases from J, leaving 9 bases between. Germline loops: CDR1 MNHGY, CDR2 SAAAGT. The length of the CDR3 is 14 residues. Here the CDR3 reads CASSYLGIGNTIYF. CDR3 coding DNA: TGTGCCAGCAGTTACCTAGGGATCGGAAACACCATATATTTT.

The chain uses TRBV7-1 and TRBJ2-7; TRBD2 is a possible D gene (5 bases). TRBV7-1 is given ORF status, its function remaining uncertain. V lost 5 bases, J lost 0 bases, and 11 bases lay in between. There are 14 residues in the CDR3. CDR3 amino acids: CASSGSFNSYEQYF. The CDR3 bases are TGTGCCAGCAGCGGGAGCTTCAACTCCTACGAGCAGTACTTC.

The CDR3 DNA sequence: TGTGCCAGCGTCCTTTCAGCAGGGAACACTGAAGCTTTCTTT. The encoded protein is CASVLSAGNTEAFF. V gene TRBV12-5 combines with J gene TRBJ1-1, with unresolved D. CDR3 length: 14 amino acids. Germline V gene data show CDR1 as LGHNT and CDR2 as FRNRAP.

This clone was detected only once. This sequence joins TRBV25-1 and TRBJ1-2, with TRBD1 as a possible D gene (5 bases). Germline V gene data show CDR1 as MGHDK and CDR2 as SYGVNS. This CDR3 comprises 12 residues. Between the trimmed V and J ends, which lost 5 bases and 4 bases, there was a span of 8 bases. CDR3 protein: CASSPGPYGYTF. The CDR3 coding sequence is TGTGCCAGCAGTCCAGGGCCCTATGGCTACACCTTC.

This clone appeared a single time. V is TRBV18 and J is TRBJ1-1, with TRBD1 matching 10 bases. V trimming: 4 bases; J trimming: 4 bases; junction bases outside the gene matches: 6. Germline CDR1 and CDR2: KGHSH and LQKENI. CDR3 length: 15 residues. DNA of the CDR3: TGTGCCAGCTCACTTTTGGGACAGGGGAGCACTGAAGCTTTCTTT. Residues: CASSLLGQGSTEAFF.